The 21 T cell receptor beta chains in this list originate from one sample, sequenced in a study of T-cell reconstitution after alpha-beta-depleted transplantation in children. TCRbeta library construction was performed incorporating unique molecular identifiers. TCRdb processed the PCR reads anew with MiXCR; each CDR3 protein has one entry. The data contain about 200,000 distinct CDR3 sequences, roughly 6.6% of them singletons. The specimen comprised PBMCs, sampled before TCRalphabeta/CD19-depleted stem cell transplant. These receptors were taken from a boy aged 2 to 10 with acute lymphoblastic leukemia, due to receive a stem cell transplant.

The chain couples TRBV28 to TRBJ2-5, with 7 bases identical to TRBD1. Per germline, CDR1 MDHEN and CDR2 SYDVKM. The trim removed 7 bases at V and 2 bases at J, leaving 4 bases unmatched. The CDR3 is made up of 13 amino acids. The CDR3 DNA is TGTGCCAGCATCCTACAGGGGCAAGAGACCCAGTACTTC. This encodes CASILQGQETQYF.

The chain couples TRBV7-6 to TRBJ1-5; 10 bases align to TRBD1. The CDR3 extends over 15 amino acids. J lost 5 bases, V lost 8 bases, and 9 bases had no gene match. Germline V gene sequence: CDR1 SGHVS, CDR2 FNYEAQ. CDR3 in amino acids: CASSPGTGEDQPQHF. Here the CDR3 DNA reads TGTGCCAGCTCTCCCGGGACAGGGGAAGATCAGCCCCAGCATTTT.

This clonotype was observed many times. The chain recombines TRBV7-2 with TRBJ1-5; D is unclear. The CDR3 totals 13 residues. CDR1 and CDR2 from the germline V gene are SGHTA and FQGNSA. Deletions cut 4 bases from V and 6 bases from J, with 10 bases between. The CDR3 spells CASSWGESQPQHF. CDR3 coding DNA: TGTGCCAGCAGCTGGGGAGAAAGTCAGCCCCAGCATTTT.

V usage is TRBV25-1 and J usage is TRBJ2-3; TRBD1 might be the D (10 bases). The CDR3 is made up of 22 amino acids. Trimming pared 5 bases from V and 2 bases from J, leaving 35 bases between. CDR1 and CDR2 from the germline V gene are MGHDK and SYGVNS. The CDR3 sequence: CASSLGTGEPGGGRDLTDTQYF. CDR3 in DNA: TGTGCCAGCAGTCTTGGGACAGGGGAACCGGGAGGCGGGAGGGACCTCACAGATACGCAGTATTTT.

Ten or more counts support this clonotype. DNA for the CDR3: TGTGCCAGCCACCCCTCTGGGGCCAACGTCCTGACTTTC. Translated: CASHPSGANVLTF. J is TRBJ2-6 and V is TRBV5-6, with D unresolved. The length of the CDR3 is 13 residues. Germline CDR1 is SGHDT and CDR2 is YYEEEE. V was shortened by 7 bases and J by 0 bases, with 5 bases between the two germline ends.

This clonotype was observed at least ten times. This sequence joins TRBV29-1 and TRBJ2-1, with TRBD1 matching over 7 bases. V trimming: 6 bases; J trimming: 2 bases; junction bases outside the gene matches: 7. CDR1 SQVTM and CDR2 ANQGSEA come from the germline V gene. This CDR3 is 14 amino acids long. CDR3 DNA: TGCAGCGTCAGGGGGACAGTGGCCTACAATGAGCAGTTCTTC. This translates into CSVRGTVAYNEQFF.

In its sample, this clonotype was seen many times. The chain has TRBV20-1 and TRBJ2-7; TRBD2 might be the D (6 bases). The CDR3 has 18 amino acids. The germline V gene has CDR1 DFQATT and CDR2 SNEGSKA (reference sequence). Trimming cost V 6 bases and J 4 bases, with 31 bases left between them. The CDR3 loop is CSAPDRSAEGRKKYEQYF. In DNA, the CDR3 is TGCAGTGCCCCGGACCGGTCGGCGGAGGGAAGAAAGAAATACGAGCAGTACTTC.

The CDR3 DNA is TGTGCCAGCAGCTTAGATCTAGCGGGAGCCGGGGAGCTGTTTTTT. It translates to CASSLDLAGAGELFF. The rearrangement joins TRBV11-2 to TRBJ2-2; 10 nucleotides line up with TRBD2. The junction had 1 base not matched to a gene; V was cut back by 0 bases and J by 6 bases. The CDR3 covers 15 residues. In germline, CDR1 is SGHAT, CDR2 FQNNGV.

As for this clonotype: A much larger clonotype is one base distant, so this may be a read error. The chain carries TRBV6-5 and TRBJ2-7, with a weak D call TRBD1 (5 bases). The CDR3 is 12 residues long. CDR1 and CDR2 from the germline V gene are MNHEY and SVGAGI. Trimming stripped 5 bases from V and 6 bases from J, with 11 bases between. CDR3 DNA sequence: TGTGCCAGCAGTCATTGGCAGGGCGAGCAGTACTTC. Translating gives CASSHWQGEQYF.

This clonotype was recorded at least ten times. The V gene is TRBV27, the J gene TRBJ2-1; TRBD2 matches at 7 bases. V trimming: 6 bases; J trimming: 6 bases; junction bases outside the gene matches: 8. In germline, CDR1 is MNHEY, CDR2 SMNVEV (reference sequence). The CDR3 has 14 residues. The CDR3 sequence is CASRPGLLSNEQFF. The CDR3 DNA reads as TGTGCCAGCAGGCCGGGACTACTAAGCAATGAGCAGTTCTTC.

This clonotype has at least ten counts. CDR3 in amino acids: CASSFPGLAYEQYF. CDR3 nucleotides: TGTGCCAGCAGCTTTCCGGGACTTGCCTACGAGCAGTACTTC. The chain is built from TRBV7-2 and TRBJ2-7, with TRBD2 as a possible D gene (6 bases). The germline V and J ends were trimmed by 3 bases and 2 bases, with 11 bases remaining between them. Germline lookup yields CDR1 SGHTA and CDR2 FQGNSA. CDR3 length equals 14 residues.

J is TRBJ2-5 and V is TRBV5-1, with D hard to call. CDR3 length: 15 residues. The V gene's germline CDR1 is SGHRS and CDR2 YFSETQ. The V end was cut by 0 bases, the J end by 5 bases, with 14 bases between. CDR3 amino acids: CASSLGSQVWETQYF. CDR3 nucleotide sequence: TGCGCCAGCAGCTTGGGCTCCCAGGTCTGGGAGACCCAGTACTTC.

There are many counts of this clonotype. The chain is built from TRBV7-2 and TRBJ2-2, with 8 nucleotides matching TRBD2. The V gene's germline CDR1 is SGHTA and CDR2 FQGNSA. The trim removed 2 bases at V and 0 bases at J, leaving 2 bases unmatched. This CDR3 region has 16 residues. The CDR3 here is CASSLLGGANTGELFF. DNA for the CDR3: TGTGCCAGCAGCTTACTCGGGGGGGCGAACACCGGGGAGCTGTTTTTT.

This rearrangement joins TRBV7-9 to TRBJ2-1; a weak D match, TRBD2 (5 bases). Trimming removed 2 bases at V and 4 bases at J, with 18 bases between. The CDR3 covers 17 residues. Per germline, CDR1 SEHNR and CDR2 FQNEAQ (reference sequence). CDR3 DNA sequence: TGTGCCAGCAGCTTAACCCAAGGCGGGTTTCTTTACAATGAGCAGTTCTTC. It encodes CASSLTQGGFLYNEQFF. The variable domain in full, completed from reference TRBV7-9 and TRBJ2-1, reads DTGVSQNPRHKITKRGQNVTFRCDPISEHNRLYWYRQTLGQGPEFLTYFQNEAQLEKSRLLSDRFSAERPKGSFSTLEIQRTEQGDSAMYLCASSLTQGGFLYNEQFFGPGTRLTVL.

This clonotype occurred many times. The rearrangement joins TRBV2 to TRBJ1-5, with D unclear. V was pared by 1 base and J by 3 bases, with 13 bases between. This CDR3 has 16 amino acids. Per germline, CDR1 SNHLY and CDR2 FYNNEI. The CDR3, as DNA: TGTGCCAGCAGTGAAGTGCAGCCTATTAACAATCAGCCCCAGCATTTT. It is translated as CASSEVQPINNQPQHF.

This clonotype was detected ten times or more. The chain joins TRBV15 to TRBJ2-1, with TRBD2 as a possible D gene (5 bases). V was trimmed by 3 bases and J by 0 bases, leaving 15 bases between them. The CDR3 runs to 17 residues. The germline CDR1 and CDR2 sequences are LNHNV and YYDKDF (reference sequence). The CDR3 is CATSRPSTASSYNEQFF. The CDR3 nucleotides are TGTGCCACCAGCAGGCCTAGCACAGCGAGCTCCTACAATGAGCAGTTCTTC.

The J gene is TRBJ2-1, the V gene TRBV15; 7 bases are shared with TRBD1. V lost 0 bases and J lost 4; bases outside the gene matches: 6. There are 16 residues in the CDR3. Germline V gene data show CDR1 as LNHNV and CDR2 as YYDKDF (reference sequence). The CDR3 coding sequence is TGTGCCACCAGCAGAGAGGGGACAGCAAATTACAATGAGCAGTTCTTC. This codes for CATSREGTANYNEQFF.

This clonotype was seen at least ten times. V usage is TRBV11-2 and J usage is TRBJ2-3, with TRBD2 identical over 10 bases. CDR3 length: 16 residues. Germline lookup yields CDR1 SGHAT and CDR2 FQNNGV. After removal of 0 bases from V and 5 bases from J, the junction contained 5 bases not matched to a gene. DNA for the CDR3: TGTGCCAGCAGCTTAGAGCCTAGCGGGAGTAGAGATACGCAGTATTTT. The encoded protein is CASSLEPSGSRDTQYF.

This clonotype came up a few times. V and J are TRBV6-2 or TRBV6-3 and TRBJ2-1; no firm D call. The V end lost 3 bases, the J end lost 10 bases, and 7 bases lay between the germline ends. Germline V gives CDR1 MNHEY, CDR2 SVGEGT. The CDR3 runs 11 residues. The CDR3 protein is CASSYSVEQFF. DNA of the CDR3: TGTGCCAGCAGTTATAGTGTGGAGCAGTTCTTC.

The chain uses TRBV7-2 and TRBJ2-5; no reliable D call. The V end was cut by 1 base, the J end by 0 bases, with 9 bases between. The CDR3 consists of 15 residues. Germline V gene lookup returns CDR1 SGHTA and CDR2 FQGNSA. The CDR3 protein is CASSLVRWYQETQYF. The CDR3 nucleotides are TGTGCCAGCAGCTTAGTAAGGTGGTACCAAGAGACCCAGTACTTC.

This clonotype was observed many times. The chain joins TRBV9 to TRBJ1-1, with D possibly being TRBD1 (5 bases). This CDR3 spans 14 amino acids. V lost 4 bases and J lost 5, with 15 bases in between. Germline assignment: CDR1 SGDLS and CDR2 YYNGEE. The CDR3, as DNA: TGTGCCAGCAGCCCTTCGGGGGTTCCGACTGAAGCTTTCTTT. It is translated as CASSPSGVPTEAFF.